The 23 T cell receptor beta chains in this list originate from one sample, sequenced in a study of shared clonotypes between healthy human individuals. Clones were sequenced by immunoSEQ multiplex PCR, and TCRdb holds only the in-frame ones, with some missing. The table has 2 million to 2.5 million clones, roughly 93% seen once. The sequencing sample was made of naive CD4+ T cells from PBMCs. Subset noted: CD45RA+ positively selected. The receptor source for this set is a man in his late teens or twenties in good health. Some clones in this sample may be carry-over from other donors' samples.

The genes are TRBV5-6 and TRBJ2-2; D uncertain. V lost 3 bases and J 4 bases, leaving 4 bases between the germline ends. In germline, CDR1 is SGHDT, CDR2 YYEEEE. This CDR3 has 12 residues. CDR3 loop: CASSSPTGELFF. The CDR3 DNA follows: TGTGCCAGCAGCTCGCCCACCGGGGAGCTGTTTTTT.

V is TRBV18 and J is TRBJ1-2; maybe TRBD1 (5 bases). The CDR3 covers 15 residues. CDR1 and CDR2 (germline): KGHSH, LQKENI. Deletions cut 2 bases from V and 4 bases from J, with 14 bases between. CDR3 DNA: TGTGCCAGCTCACCATCCAGGGACTCCGGCTATGGCTACACCTTC. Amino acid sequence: CASSPSRDSGYGYTF.

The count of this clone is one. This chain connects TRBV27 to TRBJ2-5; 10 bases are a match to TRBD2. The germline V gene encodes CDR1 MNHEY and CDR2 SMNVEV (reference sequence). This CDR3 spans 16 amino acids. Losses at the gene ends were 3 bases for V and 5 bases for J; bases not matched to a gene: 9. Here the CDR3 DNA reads TGTGCCAGCAGTTTTCTAGCGGGAGTGCCCCCGGAGACCCAGTACTTC. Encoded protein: CASSFLAGVPPETQYF.

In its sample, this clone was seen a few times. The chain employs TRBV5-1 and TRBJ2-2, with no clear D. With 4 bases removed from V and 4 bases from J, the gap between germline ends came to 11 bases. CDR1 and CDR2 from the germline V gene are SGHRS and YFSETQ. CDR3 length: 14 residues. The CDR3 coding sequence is TGCGCCAGCAGCGCAGCGTTCGGCACCGGGGAGCTGTTTTTT. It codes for CASSAAFGTGELFF.

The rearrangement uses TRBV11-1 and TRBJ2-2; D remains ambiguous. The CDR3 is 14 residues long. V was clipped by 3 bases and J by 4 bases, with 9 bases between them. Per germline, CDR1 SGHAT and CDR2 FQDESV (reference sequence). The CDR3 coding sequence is TGTGCCAGCAGCTTGGGTCGAATCACCGGGGAGCTGTTTTTT. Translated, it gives CASSLGRITGELFF.

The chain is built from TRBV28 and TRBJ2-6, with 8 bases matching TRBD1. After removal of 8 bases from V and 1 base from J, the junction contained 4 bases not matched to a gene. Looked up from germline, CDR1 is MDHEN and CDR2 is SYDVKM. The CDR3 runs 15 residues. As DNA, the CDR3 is TGTGCCAGCGGCCGACAGGGGTCTGGGGCCAACGTCCTGACTTTC. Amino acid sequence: CASGRQGSGANVLTF. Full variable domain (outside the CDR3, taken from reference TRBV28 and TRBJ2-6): DVKVTQSSRYLVKRTGEKVFLECVQDMDHENMFWYRQDPGLGLRLIYFSYDVKMKEKGDIPEGYSVSREKKERFSLILESASTNQTSMYLCASGRQGSGANVLTFGAGSRLTVL.

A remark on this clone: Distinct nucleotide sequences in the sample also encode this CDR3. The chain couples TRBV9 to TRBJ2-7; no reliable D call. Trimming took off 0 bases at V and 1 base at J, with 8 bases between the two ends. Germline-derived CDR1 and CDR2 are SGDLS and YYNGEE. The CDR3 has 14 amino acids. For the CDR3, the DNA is TGTGCCAGCAGCGTAGGTGGGAATTCCTACGAGCAGTACTTC. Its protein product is CASSVGGNSYEQYF. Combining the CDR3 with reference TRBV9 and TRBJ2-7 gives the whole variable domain DSGVTQTPKHLITATGQRVTLRCSPRSGDLSVYWYQQSLDQGLQFLIQYYNGEERAKGNILERFSAQQFPDLHSELNLSSLELGDSALYFCASSVGGNSYEQYFGPGTRLTVT.

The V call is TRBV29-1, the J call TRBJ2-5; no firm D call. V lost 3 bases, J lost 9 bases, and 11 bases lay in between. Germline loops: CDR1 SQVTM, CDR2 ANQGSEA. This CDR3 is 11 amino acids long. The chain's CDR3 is CSVERSQAQYF. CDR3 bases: TGCAGCGTTGAGAGATCTCAGGCCCAGTACTTC.

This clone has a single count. In DNA, the CDR3 is TGTGCCAGCAGCCCACGGACTAGCGGAGACAATGAGCAGTTCTTC. The encoded protein is CASSPRTSGDNEQFF. The chain links TRBV6-1 to TRBJ2-1; 10 bases line up with TRBD2. With V trimmed by 6 bases and J by 5 bases, 7 bases remained unmatched. This CDR3 spans 15 amino acids. CDR1 and CDR2 (germline): MNHNS, SASEGT.

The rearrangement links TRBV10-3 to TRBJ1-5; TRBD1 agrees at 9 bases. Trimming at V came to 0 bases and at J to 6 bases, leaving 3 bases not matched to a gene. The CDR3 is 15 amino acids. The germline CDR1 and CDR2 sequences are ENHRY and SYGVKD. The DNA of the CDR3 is TGTGCCATCAGTGAGTCGGGACAGGGTCGTCAGCCCCAGCATTTT. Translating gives CAISESGQGRQPQHF.

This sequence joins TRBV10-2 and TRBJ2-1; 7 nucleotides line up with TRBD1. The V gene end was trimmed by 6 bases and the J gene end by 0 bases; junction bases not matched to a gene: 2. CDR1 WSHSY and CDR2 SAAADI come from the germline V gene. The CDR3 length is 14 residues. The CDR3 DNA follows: TGCGCCAGCAGGGACAGGAGCTCCTACAATGAGCAGTTCTTC. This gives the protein CASRDRSSYNEQFF.

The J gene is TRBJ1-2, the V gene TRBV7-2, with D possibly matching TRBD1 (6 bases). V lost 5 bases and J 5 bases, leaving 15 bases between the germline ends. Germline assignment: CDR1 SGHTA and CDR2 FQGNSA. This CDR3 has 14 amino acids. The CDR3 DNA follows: TGTGCCAGCAGCCTACAAACAGGGACATATGGCTACACCTTC. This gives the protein CASSLQTGTYGYTF. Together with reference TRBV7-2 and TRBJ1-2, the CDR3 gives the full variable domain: GAGVSQSPSNKVTEKGKDVELRCDPISGHTALYWYRQSLGQGLEFLIYFQGNSAPDKSGLPSDRFSAERTGGSVSTLTIQRTQQEDSAVYLCASSLQTGTYGYTFGSGTRLTVV.

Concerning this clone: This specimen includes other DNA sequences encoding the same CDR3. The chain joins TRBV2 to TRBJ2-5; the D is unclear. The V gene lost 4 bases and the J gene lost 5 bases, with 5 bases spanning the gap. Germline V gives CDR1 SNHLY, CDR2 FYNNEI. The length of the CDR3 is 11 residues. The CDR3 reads CASSVRETQYF. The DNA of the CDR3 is TGTGCCAGCAGTGTCAGGGAGACCCAGTACTTC. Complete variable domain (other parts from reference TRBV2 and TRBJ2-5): EPEVTQTPSHQVTQMGQEVILRCVPISNHLYFYWYRQILGQKVEFLVSFYNNEISEKSEIFDDQFSVERPDGSNFTLKIRSTKLEDSAMYFCASSVRETQYFGPGTRLLVL.

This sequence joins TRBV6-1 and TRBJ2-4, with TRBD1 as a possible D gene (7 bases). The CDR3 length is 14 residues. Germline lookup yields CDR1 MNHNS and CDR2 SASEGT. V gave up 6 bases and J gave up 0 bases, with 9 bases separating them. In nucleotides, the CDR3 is TGTGCCAGCAGGCAGGGGGGAGCCAAAAACATTCAGTACTTC. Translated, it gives CASRQGGAKNIQYF.

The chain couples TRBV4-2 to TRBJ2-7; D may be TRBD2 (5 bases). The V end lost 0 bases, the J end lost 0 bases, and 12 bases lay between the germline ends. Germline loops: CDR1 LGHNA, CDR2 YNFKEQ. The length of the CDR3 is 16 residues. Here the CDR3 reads CASSQDNREPSYEQYF. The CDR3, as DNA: TGTGCCAGCAGCCAAGACAACCGGGAACCCTCCTACGAGCAGTACTTC.

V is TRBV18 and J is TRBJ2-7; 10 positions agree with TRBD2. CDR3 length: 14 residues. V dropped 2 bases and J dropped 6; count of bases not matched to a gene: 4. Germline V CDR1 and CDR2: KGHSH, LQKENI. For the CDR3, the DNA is TGTGCCAGCTCACCAAACAGCGGGAGGGCCGAGCAGTACTTC. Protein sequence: CASSPNSGRAEQYF. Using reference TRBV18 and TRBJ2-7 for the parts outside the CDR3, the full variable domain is NAGVMQNPRHLVRRRGQEARLRCSPMKGHSHVYWYRQLPEEGLKFMVYLQKENIIDESGMPKERFSAEFPKEGPSILRIQQVVRGDSAAYFCASSPNSGRAEQYFGPGTRLTVT.

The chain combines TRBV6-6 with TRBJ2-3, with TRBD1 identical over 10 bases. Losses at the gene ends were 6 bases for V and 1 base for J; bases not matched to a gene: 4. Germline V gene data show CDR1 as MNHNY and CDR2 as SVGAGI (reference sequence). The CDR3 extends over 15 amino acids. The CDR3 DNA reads TGTGCCAGCAGGTCGACAGGGGGCCGCACAGATACGCAGTATTTT. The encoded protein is CASRSTGGRTDTQYF.

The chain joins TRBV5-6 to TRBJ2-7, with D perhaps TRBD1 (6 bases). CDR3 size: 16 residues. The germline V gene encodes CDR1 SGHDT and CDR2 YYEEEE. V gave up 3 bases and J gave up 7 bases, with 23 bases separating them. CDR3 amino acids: CASSSILRGFAREQYF. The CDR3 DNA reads TGTGCCAGCAGCTCGATTCTGAGGGGGTTCGCGCGGGAGCAGTACTTC.

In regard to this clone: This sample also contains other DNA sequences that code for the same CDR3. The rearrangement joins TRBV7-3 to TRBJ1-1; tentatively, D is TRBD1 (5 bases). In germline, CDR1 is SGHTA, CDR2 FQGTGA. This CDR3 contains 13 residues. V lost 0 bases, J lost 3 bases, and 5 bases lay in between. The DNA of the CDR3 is TGTGCCAGCAGCTTAACCAGGGACACTGAAGCTTTCTTT. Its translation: CASSLTRDTEAFF. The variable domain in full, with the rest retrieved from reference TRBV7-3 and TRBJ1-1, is GAGVSQTPSNKVTEKGKYVELRCDPISGHTALYWYRQSLGQGPEFLIYFQGTGAADDSGLPNDRFFAVRPEGSVSTLKIQRTERGDSAVYLCASSLTRDTEAFFGQGTRLTVV.

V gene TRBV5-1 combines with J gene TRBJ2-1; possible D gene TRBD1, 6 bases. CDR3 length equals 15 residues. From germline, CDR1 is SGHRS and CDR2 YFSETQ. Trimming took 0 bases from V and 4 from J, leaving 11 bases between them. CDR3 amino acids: CASSLAQGRYNEQFF. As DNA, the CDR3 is TGCGCCAGCAGCTTGGCCCAGGGGCGATACAATGAGCAGTTCTTC.

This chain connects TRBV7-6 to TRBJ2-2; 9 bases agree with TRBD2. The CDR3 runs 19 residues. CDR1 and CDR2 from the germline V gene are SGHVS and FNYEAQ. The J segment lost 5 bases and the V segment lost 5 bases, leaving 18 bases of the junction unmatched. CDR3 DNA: TGTGCCAGCAGCCCCCAATGGAGCGGGAGGCCGGCGGGGACCGGGGAGCTGTTTTTT. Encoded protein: CASSPQWSGRPAGTGELFF.

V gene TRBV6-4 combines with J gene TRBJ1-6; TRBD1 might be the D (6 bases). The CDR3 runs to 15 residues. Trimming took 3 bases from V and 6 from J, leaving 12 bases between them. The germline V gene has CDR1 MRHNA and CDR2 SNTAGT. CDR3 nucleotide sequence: TGTGCCAGCAGTGAAAAGCTACAGGGTAATTCACCCCTCCACTTT. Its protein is CASSEKLQGNSPLHF.

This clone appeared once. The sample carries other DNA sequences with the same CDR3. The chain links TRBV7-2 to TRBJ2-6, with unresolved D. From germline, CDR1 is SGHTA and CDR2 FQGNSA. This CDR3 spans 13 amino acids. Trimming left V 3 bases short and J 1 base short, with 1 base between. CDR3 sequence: CASSFSGANVLTF. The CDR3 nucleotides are TGTGCCAGCAGCTTTTCTGGGGCCAACGTCCTGACTTTC.